The T cell receptor (beta chain) described here comes from a study of cytomegalovirus exposure and HLA in healthy donors. Both 60 Vbeta primers and 13 Jbeta primers went into the PCR. The data were produced by immunoSEQ multiplex PCR, yet TCRdb's version contains in-frame clones alone and is incomplete. The repertoire includes about 98,000 clones, over 65% of them detected once, and roughly 1.8% sits in the top ten. Germline CDR1 and CDR2: LNHDA and SQIVND (reference sequence). This CDR3 has 13 amino acids. V lost 6 bases and J lost 6, with 14 bases in between. The origin of this receptor is a male donor in good health and CMV-seronegative. The chain is built from TRBV19 and TRBJ1-1; D possibly corresponds to TRBD1 (6 bases). Specimen: PBMCs. This chain's CDR3 is CASSLTGTSEAFF. CDR3 sequence (DNA): TGTGCCAGTAGCTTGACAGGAACCTCTGAAGCTTTCTTT.